This T cell receptor (beta chain) was profiled in a study of T cells in narcolepsy. The CDR3 loop spans 16 amino acids. Germline loops: CDR1 SGHTA, CDR2 FQGNSA. V lost 1 base to trimming and J lost 9 bases; unmatched junction nucleotides: 4. About this clone: What it binds is not known.

The study's findings and limits: Some memory CD4+ repertoires had no autoreactive clone sequences. Reportedly, autoreactive clonotypes were serially detected in patients' blood but not controls'.

This table comes from immunoSEQ multiplex PCR, and its TCRdb copy is limited to in-frame clones, with some not included. The sample records about 30,000 clones, roughly 83% being singletons. Material: CD45RA- memory CD4+ T cells from PBMCs. This rearrangement joins TRBV7-2 to TRBJ2-1; 15 bases agree with TRBD2. This receptor was identified in a human donor with narcolepsy. This chain's CDR3 is CASSLEGTSGRFEQFF. CDR3 in DNA: TGTGCCAGCAGCTTAGAGGGGACTAGCGGGAGGTTTGAGCAGTTCTTC.